This TCR beta chain is drawn from a study of T-cell memory formation after mild COVID-19. TCRalpha and TCRbeta libraries used 5'RACE with constant-segment primers and UMIs. TCRdb called the 5' RACE reads again in MiXCR, with one record for every CDR3 protein. The table lists hundreds of thousands of distinct CDR3 sequences, roughly 15% of them singletons. The CDR3 length is 12 residues. The ends were cut back, 6 bases at V and 10 bases at J, with 10 bases in the middle. The rearrangement links TRBV12-3 or TRBV12-4 to TRBJ1-6; possible D gene TRBD1, 5 bases. Sequences were obtained from PBMCs or a T cell subset sorted from them (not recorded which). This TCR derives from a man between 18 and 29 years old who had mild COVID-19 (a few samples of this study predate the infection). Cell type and time point are not known. DNA for the CDR3: TGTGCCAGCAGCAGGGATGTCTCACCCCTCCACTTT. Amino acids: CASSRDVSPLHF.